The 2 T cell receptor beta chains below come from one sample, sequenced in a study of blood T cell repertoires in COVID-19. Produced via immunoSEQ multiplex PCR; TCRdb's table is partial and in-frame only. This sample has about 280,000 clones, with around 86% found just once. The sequenced sample was peripheral blood. All receptors come from a man aged 40-50 years with active or convalescent COVID-19.

Note on this clone: The junction differs from germline at one of its ends, possibly a read error. J is TRBJ2-2 and V is TRBV3-1 (or the pseudogene TRBV3-2), with TRBD2 matching over 7 bases. There are 14 residues in the CDR3. Germline-derived CDR1 and CDR2 are LGHDT and YNNKEL (reference sequence). DNA of the CDR3: TGTGCCAGCAGCGAAAGGTCTAAAGGCCTAGCGGCCCTTTTT. This sequence encodes CASSERSKGLAALF.

The chain couples TRBV24-1 to TRBJ2-2, with D possibly being TRBD1 (5 bases). Germline V gene lookup returns CDR1 KGHDR and CDR2 SFDVKD. This CDR3 has 14 amino acids. Trimming took off 5 bases at V and 5 bases at J, with 11 bases between the two ends. CDR3 nucleotide sequence: TGTGCCACCAGTGTGGGCAGGGTAACCGGGGAGCTGTTTTTT. Protein: CATSVGRVTGELFF.